Detailed here is one T cell receptor (beta chain). In terms of age and location, participants ranged from about 18 to 95 years and lived in about two dozen US areas. Assay: immunoSEQ multiplex PCR; the TCRdb copy retains only in-frame clones and omits some. Among some 240,000 clones, around 81% were seen once, and the ten largest hold roughly 3.6%. These data are taken from a study of blood T cell repertoires in COVID-19. Looking at the study overall: Samples of COVID-19 (acute and convalescent) were obtained from the United States, Italy and Spain. PBMCs, B-cell-depleted T cells, or T cells provided the cDNA or gDNA that made up the material.

The TCR comes from a man between 45 and 60 years old who had recovered from COVID-19. Sequenced: PBMCs or T cells enriched from blood (not recorded which).

This chain's CDR3 is CSVSFSYGYTF. CDR3 nucleotides: TGCAGCGTTAGTTTTAGCTATGGCTACACCTTC. V usage is TRBV29-1 and J usage is TRBJ1-2; D call uncertain. Trimming left V 5 bases short and J 4 bases short, with 8 bases between. There are 11 residues in the CDR3. Germline-derived CDR1 and CDR2 are SQVTM and ANQGSEA.